This T cell receptor beta chain was sequenced in a study of blood T cell repertoires in COVID-19. Study at large: Material from acute and convalescent COVID-19 was sourced from the United States, Italy and Spain. The cDNA or gDNA used as material had been derived from T cells, B-cell-depleted T cells, or PBMCs.

CDR1 is SGHRS and CDR2 is YFSETQ in the germline V gene. The CDR3 covers 15 residues. The V and J ends lost 5 bases and 8 bases, in that order; junction bases with no gene match: 12. Per the study methods: From reference gene primer amplification, estimates of nucleated cell counts were derived. The data were produced by immunoSEQ multiplex PCR, yet TCRdb's version contains in-frame clones alone and is incomplete. V and J calls and clone size follow that table, whereas D and trimming were derived from the DNA. The sample has a few hundred thousand clones, about 88% seen once; the top ten hold approximately 3.1%. Participants reported their clinical history, and cohort assignment relied on those reports.

The chain uses TRBV5-1 and TRBJ1-4, with 7 bases lining up with TRBD1. The clonotype comes from a woman aged 30 to 39 who had recovered from COVID-19. The material sequenced was PBMCs or T cells enriched from blood (not recorded which). This chain's CDR3 is CASREEGADGEKLFF. The CDR3 DNA is TGCGCCAGCAGGGAGGAGGGGGCAGACGGGGAAAAACTGTTTTTT.